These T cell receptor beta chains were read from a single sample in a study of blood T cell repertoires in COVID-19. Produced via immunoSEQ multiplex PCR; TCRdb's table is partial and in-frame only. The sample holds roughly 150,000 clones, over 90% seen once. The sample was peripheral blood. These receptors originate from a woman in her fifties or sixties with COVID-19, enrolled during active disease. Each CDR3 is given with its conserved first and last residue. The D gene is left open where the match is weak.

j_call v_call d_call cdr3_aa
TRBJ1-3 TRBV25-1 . CASTDRTSGNTIYF
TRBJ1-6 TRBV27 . CASSAPLGGYNSPLHF
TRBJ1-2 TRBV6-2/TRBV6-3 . CASSYSSGGGYTF
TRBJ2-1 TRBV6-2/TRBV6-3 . CASSSGSFNEQFF
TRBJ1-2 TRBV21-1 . CASSKIRGYGYTF
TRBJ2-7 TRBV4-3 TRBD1 CASSPEVQGSYSYEQYF
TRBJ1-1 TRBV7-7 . CASSPFGRGSAEAFF
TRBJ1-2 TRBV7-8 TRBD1 CASSRDRPHLHNNYGYTF
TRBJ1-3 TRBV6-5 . CASSLGGHVGNTIYF
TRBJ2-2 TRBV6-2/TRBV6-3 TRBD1 CASSRQGANTGELFF
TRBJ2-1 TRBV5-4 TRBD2 CASRPLAGAYNEQFF
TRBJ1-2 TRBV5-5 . CASSPWAGDGGYTF
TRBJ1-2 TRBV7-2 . CASSLEGANYGYTF
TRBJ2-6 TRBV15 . CATSRANSGANVLTF
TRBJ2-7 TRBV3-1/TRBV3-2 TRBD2 CASWGGDSYEQYF
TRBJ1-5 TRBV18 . CASSPGRGQPQHF
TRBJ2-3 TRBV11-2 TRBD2 CASSPRLAGPDTQYF
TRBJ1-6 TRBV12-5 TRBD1 CASGLTVDRPNSPLHF
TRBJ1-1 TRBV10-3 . CAISDRVMVFGAFF
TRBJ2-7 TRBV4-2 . CASSQEMRQALGQYF
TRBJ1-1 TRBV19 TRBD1 CASRLDRWDTEAFF
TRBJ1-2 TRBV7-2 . CASSLRDVYGYTF
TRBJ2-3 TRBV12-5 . CASGLTGVNTQYF
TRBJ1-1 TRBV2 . CASPPGGRNTEAFF
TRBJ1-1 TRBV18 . CASSPQRNTEAFF
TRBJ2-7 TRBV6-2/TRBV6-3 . CASSYSVSPLTYEQYF
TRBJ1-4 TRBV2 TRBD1 CASRQGAANEKLFF
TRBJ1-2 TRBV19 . CASRGTSFYGYTF
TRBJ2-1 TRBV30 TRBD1 CAWSRDRGRWGQFF
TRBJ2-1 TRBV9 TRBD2 CASSVGGGISYNEQFF
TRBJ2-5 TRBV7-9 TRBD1 CASSLRDSQQETQYF
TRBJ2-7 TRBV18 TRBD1 CASSPPGTGFSSYEQYF
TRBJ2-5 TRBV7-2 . CASSFRNEETQYF
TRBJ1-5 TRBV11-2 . CASSLGVQGKEPQHF
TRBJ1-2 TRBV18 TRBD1 CASSPGQGAGYGYTF
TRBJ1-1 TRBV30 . CAWTTPPEGGGTEAFF
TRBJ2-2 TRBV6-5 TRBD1 CASSRDRGNTGELFF
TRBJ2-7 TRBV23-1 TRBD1 CASSQSAGTGPYEQYF
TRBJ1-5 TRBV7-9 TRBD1 CASSLVSGTGDWSNQPQHF
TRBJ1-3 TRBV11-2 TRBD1 CASSFGTGADTIYF
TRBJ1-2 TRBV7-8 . CASSLVLDGSYGYTF
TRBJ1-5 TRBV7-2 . CASSRQRDQPQHF
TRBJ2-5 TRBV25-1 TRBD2 CASSGGGQQETQYF
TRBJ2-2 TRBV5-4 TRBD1 CASSRLPGQDNTGELFF
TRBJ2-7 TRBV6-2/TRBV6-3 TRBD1 CASRYWTGAYEQYF
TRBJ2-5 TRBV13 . CASSVSPEETQYF
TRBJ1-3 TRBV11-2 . CASSSPGGTGNTIYF
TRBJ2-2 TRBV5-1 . CASSLEGAGELFF
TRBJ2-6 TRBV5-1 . CASSLAGSGANVLTF
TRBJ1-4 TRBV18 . CASSPMTREKLFF
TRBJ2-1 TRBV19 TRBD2 CASSTERGGVRFF
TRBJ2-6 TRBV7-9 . CASSPLGGQANVLTF
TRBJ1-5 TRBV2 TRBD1 CASSASRQGALRPQHF
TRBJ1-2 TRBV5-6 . CASSLSGETGYTF